The clone carrying this TCR beta chain was picked up a small number of times. It was around 10 milliliters of peripheral blood that were drawn from each donor. Sample-barcoded 5' priming and a J-beta primer mix drove a second PCR of about 7 to 12 cycles. MiXCR, run by TCRdb on the 5' RACE reads, gives a single entry per CDR3 protein. This sample has about 1.1 million distinct CDR3 sequences, with around two fifths found just once. This specimen comes from a study of blood T cells in healthy people across ages. Source material: blood. This receptor was taken from a man aged 18 to 30 in good health.

The chain's CDR3 is CAISEPGQTVNYGYTF. The CDR3 DNA reads as TGTGCCATCAGTGAGCCGGGCCAGACGGTAAACTATGGCTACACCTTC. J is TRBJ1-2 and V is TRBV10-3; no clear D gene. This CDR3 has 16 residues. With 2 bases removed from V and 2 bases from J, the gap between germline ends came to 15 bases. Germline V lookup: CDR1 ENHRY, CDR2 SYGVKD.